The 20 T cell receptor beta chains presented below share a single source sample, sequenced in a study of Tregs in tolerant kidney transplant recipients. Their antigen targets remain unknown. The repertoire was sequenced with immunoSEQ multiplex PCR; TCRdb's copy has only in-frame clones and lacks some. The table shows 16,000 or so clones, with roughly 58% occurring only once. The sequencing input was Tregs from blood cultured with allogeneic cells. The receptors derive from a human donor in good health.

The V call is TRBV6-6, the J call TRBJ1-2, with D unresolved. The germline CDR1 and CDR2 sequences are MNHNY and SVGAGI (reference sequence). Trimming stripped 0 bases from V and 4 bases from J, with 9 bases between. The CDR3 extends over 14 amino acids. DNA for the CDR3: TGTGCCAGCAGTTACTCGCGGAACTCCTATGGCTACACCTTC. It codes for CASSYSRNSYGYTF.

The CDR3 spells CASSKDRGHSPLHF. The CDR3 coding sequence is TGTGCCAGCAGTAAGGACAGGGGCCATTCACCCCTCCACTTT. The chain uses TRBV7-9 and TRBJ1-6, with 9 bases that match TRBD1. The CDR3 covers 14 residues. Per germline, CDR1 SEHNR and CDR2 FQNEAQ (reference sequence). Germline trimming cut 6 bases from V and 8 bases from J; bases unmatched to any gene: 5.

The chain uses TRBV7-8 and TRBJ1-1; D not certain. CDR3 length: 15 amino acids. The germline V gene has CDR1 SGHVS and CDR2 FQNEAQ. Trimming removed 3 bases from V and 0 bases from J, with 11 bases in between. The CDR3, as DNA: TGTGCCAGCAGCTTTGGGCAGTTCATGAACACTGAAGCTTTCTTT. This translates into CASSFGQFMNTEAFF. The entire variable domain, with the rest obtained from reference TRBV7-8 and TRBJ1-1, is as follows: GAGVSQSPRYKVAKRGQDVALRCDPISGHVSLFWYQQALGQGPEFLTYFQNEAQLDKSGLPSDRFFAERPEGSVSTLKIQRTQQEDSAVYLCASSFGQFMNTEAFFGQGTRLTVV.

The chain carries TRBV5-8 and TRBJ1-1; tentative D call: TRBD1 (5 bases). The germline V gene encodes CDR1 SGHTS and CDR2 YDEGEE. The CDR3 sequence is 15 residues long. Deletions cut 4 bases from V and 3 bases from J, with 16 bases between. CDR3 protein: CASSPAGGTYTEAFF. The CDR3 bases are TGTGCCAGCAGCCCCGCAGGTGGGACGTACACTGAAGCTTTCTTT. Filled out from reference TRBV5-8 and TRBJ1-1, the complete variable domain reads EAGVTQSPTHLIKTRGQQATLRCSPISGHTSVYWYQQALGLGLQFLLWYDEGEERNRGNFPPRFSGRQFPNYSSELNVNALELEDSALYLCASSPAGGTYTEAFFGQGTRLTVV.

The chain has TRBV7-2 and TRBJ1-3; possible D gene TRBD1, 5 bases. The V gene lost 2 bases and the J gene lost 1 base, with 15 bases spanning the gap. This CDR3 region has 17 residues. Germline V gives CDR1 SGHTA, CDR2 FQGNSA. Written as DNA, the CDR3 is TGTGCCAGCAGCTTACAGGGTCTGGGAAATTCTGGAAACACCATATATTTT. Its protein is CASSLQGLGNSGNTIYF.

V gene TRBV19 combines with J gene TRBJ1-2; maybe TRBD1 (5 bases). The CDR3 covers 15 residues. V was clipped by 5 bases and J by 6 bases, with 19 bases between them. Germline V gene sequence: CDR1 LNHDA, CDR2 SQIVND (reference sequence). CDR3 DNA sequence: TGTGCCAGTAGTCGTGGTCCAGGGTTAATTGATGGCTACACCTTC. Translation gives CASSRGPGLIDGYTF. The variable domain in full, completed from reference TRBV19 and TRBJ1-2, reads DGGITQSPKYLFRKEGQNVTLSCEQNLNHDAMYWYRQDPGQGLRLIYYSQIVNDFQKGDIAEGYSVSREKKESFPLTVTSAQKNPTAFYLCASSRGPGLIDGYTFGSGTRLTVV.

By share of the sample, this clone is medium-sized. The chain joins TRBV4-1 to TRBJ1-2, with D possibly being TRBD1 (6 bases). Between the trimmed V and J ends, which lost 4 bases and 4 bases, there was a span of 16 bases. The germline V gene has CDR1 MGHRA and CDR2 YSYEKL. The CDR3 is 15 residues long. Here the CDR3 DNA reads TGCGCCAGCAGCCCGGGAGGGGGGCAAAGCTATGGCTACACCTTC. Translating it yields CASSPGGGQSYGYTF.

Note on this clone: The sample carries other DNA sequences with the same CDR3. This chain uses TRBV6-5 with TRBJ2-7; D is ambiguous. The CDR3 spans 11 residues. The germline gives CDR1 MNHEY, CDR2 SVGAGI. V lost 6 bases, J lost 3 bases, and 6 bases lay in between. The chain's CDR3 is CASSRGYEQYF. CDR3 DNA sequence: TGTGCCAGCAGCCGAGGCTACGAGCAGTACTTC.

The V call is TRBV6-5, the J call TRBJ2-2, with unresolved D. V shed 2 bases and J shed 6 bases, with 4 bases lying between them. The CDR3 loop spans 12 amino acids. The germline CDR1 and CDR2 sequences are MNHEY and SVGAGI. The CDR3 bases are TGTGCCAGCAGTTACATTCCCGGGGAGCTGTTTTTT. Amino acid sequence: CASSYIPGELFF.

This clone was seen a few times. The V call is TRBV5-1, the J call TRBJ2-5; D uncertain. The CDR3 is 15 residues long. Per the germline V gene, CDR1 is SGHRS and CDR2 is YFSETQ. V lost 7 bases and J 1 base, leaving 17 bases between the germline ends. The CDR3 reads CASHDPPAGQETQYF. CDR3 sequence (DNA): TGCGCCAGCCATGACCCCCCGGCAGGCCAAGAGACCCAGTACTTC.

CDR3 in DNA: TGCGCCAGCAGCCCGCAGGGTAGAAATGAAAAACTGTTTTTT. It translates to CASSPQGRNEKLFF. The rearrangement uses TRBV5-1 and TRBJ1-4; perhaps TRBD1 as D (5 bases). The CDR3 extends over 14 amino acids. Per germline, CDR1 SGHRS and CDR2 YFSETQ. The V gene lost 4 bases and the J gene lost 5 bases, with 12 bases spanning the gap. Full variable domain (missing parts from reference TRBV5-1 and TRBJ1-4): KAGVTQTPRYLIKTRGQQVTLSCSPISGHRSVSWYQQTPGQGLQFLFEYFSETQRNKGNFPGRFSGRQFSNSRSEMNVSTLELGDSALYLCASSPQGRNEKLFFGSGTQLSVL.

In this sample, this clone is medium-sized (0.01 to 0.1%). CDR3 loop: CAWSPRGGEQYF. The DNA for the CDR3 is TGTGCCTGGAGCCCTAGGGGGGGCGAGCAGTACTTC. This chain links TRBV30 with TRBJ2-7, with a tentative D call TRBD2 (7 bases). The V end lost 3 bases, the J end lost 6 bases, and 12 bases lay between the germline ends. CDR1 is GTSNPN and CDR2 is SVGIG in the germline V gene (reference sequence). This CDR3 has 12 amino acids. Variable domain in full (rest from reference TRBV30 and TRBJ2-7): SQTIHQWPATLVQPVGSPLSLECTVEGTSNPNLYWYRQAAGRGLQLLFYSVGIGQISSEVPQNLSASRPQDRQFILSSKKLLLSDSGFYLCAWSPRGGEQYFGPGTRLTVT.

This clone was observed a few times. This chain uses TRBV6-7 with TRBJ2-7; no clear D gene. TRBV6-7 is an ORF, and what it does is uncertain. The CDR3 is made up of 15 amino acids. The V gene lost 3 bases and the J gene lost 3 bases, with 15 bases spanning the gap. The DNA for the CDR3 is TGTGCCAGCAGTTATGGATTCGGAGAACACTACGAGCAGTACTTC. Amino acid sequence: CASSYGFGEHYEQYF.

The V and J genes are TRBV5-6 and TRBJ1-2; 7 bases fit TRBD1. Germline-derived CDR1 and CDR2 are SGHDT and YYEEEE. V shed 4 bases and J 1 base; nucleotides not matched to a gene: 10. The CDR3 loop spans 16 amino acids. In nucleotides, the CDR3 is TGTGCCAGCAGCCCCGGTGGGACAGCTGGTAACTATGGCTACACCTTC. Translated: CASSPGGTAGNYGYTF.

This rearrangement joins TRBV6-6 to TRBJ2-7; D is unresolved. This CDR3 contains 14 residues. Germline V gene sequence: CDR1 MNHNY, CDR2 SVGAGI (reference sequence). The germline V and J ends were trimmed by 2 bases and 0 bases, with 8 bases remaining between them. The CDR3 DNA reads TGTGCCAGCAGTTACGACACGGACTCCTACGAGCAGTACTTC. This sequence encodes CASSYDTDSYEQYF.

This clone appeared a few times. The chain carries TRBV7-9 and TRBJ2-1; the match to TRBD2 covers 7 bases. The CDR3 has 14 amino acids. V gave up 1 base and J gave up 6 bases; unmatched junction bases: 3. Germline-derived CDR1 and CDR2 are SEHNR and FQNEAQ (reference sequence). In DNA form, the CDR3 reads TGTGCCAGCAGCTTAGGGACTAGAATCAATGAGCAGTTCTTC. Its translation is CASSLGTRINEQFF.

The rearrangement links TRBV4-3 to TRBJ1-5; no firm D call. This CDR3 has 13 residues. Germline assignment: CDR1 LGHNA and CDR2 YSLEER. Trimming stripped 0 bases from V and 4 bases from J, with 4 bases between. CDR3 loop: CASSQDLNQPQHF. The CDR3, as DNA: TGCGCCAGCAGCCAAGATTTAAATCAGCCCCAGCATTTT.

The J gene is TRBJ1-2, the V gene TRBV30; D ambiguous. CDR1 and CDR2 from the germline V gene are GTSNPN and SVGIG (reference sequence). CDR3 length: 12 residues. The V end was cut by 0 bases, the J end by 7 bases, with 9 bases between. The CDR3 loop reads CAWSVLGPGYTF. As DNA, the CDR3 is TGTGCCTGGAGTGTACTAGGGCCTGGCTACACCTTC.

This clone was recorded a few times. This sequence joins TRBV6-5 and TRBJ1-6, with 7 bases identical to TRBD1. In germline, CDR1 is MNHEY, CDR2 SVGAGI. The J segment lost 10 bases and the V segment lost 3 bases, leaving 6 bases of the junction unmatched. The CDR3 spans 14 residues. This chain's CDR3 is CASSYWRGQSPLHF. In DNA form, the CDR3 reads TGTGCCAGCAGTTATTGGAGGGGGCAGTCACCCCTCCACTTT.

This clone has a handful of counts. The J gene is TRBJ2-5, the V gene TRBV5-6; D gene unclear. The CDR3 consists of 13 residues. Germline CDR1 reads SGHDT; CDR2 reads YYEEEE. V lost 1 base to trimming and J lost 10 bases, with 14 bases between them. The DNA for the CDR3 is TGTGCCAGCAGCTTGCGAACCGAAGTCTTCCAGTACTTC. Its protein product is CASSLRTEVFQYF.